Listed below are T cell receptor beta chains from one sample, sequenced in a study of blood T cell repertoires in COVID-19. Data came from immunoSEQ multiplex PCR; TCRdb stores just in-frame clones and leaves some out. The table has around 250,000 clones, 65% to 85% seen once; the top ten hold around 4.4%. Material for sequencing was peripheral blood. Receptor source: a man aged 45-65 years with active or convalescent COVID-19. CDR3s include the opening cysteine and the closing phenylalanine or tryptophan. Each record gives: clone size, V gene, D gene, J gene, CDR3 protein, CDR3 DNA. The D gene is left open where the match is weak. Clone size, where shown, is once, few, many, or a class for clones that have expanded.

>.|TRBV7-2|.|TRBJ2-2
CASSFGQEAGELFF
TGTGCCAGCAGCTTTGGACAAGAGGCCGGGGAGCTGTTTTTT
>.|TRBV3-1/TRBV3-2|.|TRBJ2-7
CASSQEGGFEQYF
TGTGCCAGCAGCCAAGAGGGAGGATTCGAGCAGTACTTC
>.|TRBV6-5|TRBD1|TRBJ1-2
CASSWGTGGTYGYTF
TGTGCCAGCAGTTGGGGGACAGGGGGTACCTATGGCTACACCTTC
>.|TRBV18|TRBD1|TRBJ2-3
CASSPGTGSGTDTQYF
TGTGCCAGCTCACCAGGGACAGGATCGGGCACAGATACGCAGTATTTT
>.|TRBV19|.|TRBJ1-1
CASSSTGNTEAFF
TGTGCCAGTAGTTCGACAGGGAACACTGAAGCTTTCTTT
>.|TRBV19|.|TRBJ2-5
CASSITRSQETQYF
TGTGCCAGTAGTATAACTAGATCCCAAGAGACCCAGTACTTC
>many|TRBV5-1|.|TRBJ1-3
CASTPSGAPGNTIYF
TGCGCCAGCACCCCGAGCGGGGCGCCGGGAAACACCATATATTTT
>.|TRBV4-1|TRBD1|TRBJ2-1
CASTGQGWHEQFF
TGCGCCAGCACCGGACAGGGCTGGCATGAGCAGTTCTTC
>.|TRBV4-1|TRBD1|TRBJ2-7
CASSQVQTGATIEQYF
TGCGCCAGCAGCCAAGTACAGACAGGGGCAACGATCGAGCAGTACTTC
>.|TRBV23-1|TRBD1|TRBJ2-5
CASQGQLEETQYF
TGCGCCAGCCAGGGACAGCTAGAAGAGACCCAGTACTTC
>.|TRBV28|TRBD1|TRBJ1-2
CASRIGTGGYGYTF
TGTGCCAGCAGGATAGGGACAGGGGGCTATGGCTACACCTTC
>.|TRBV20-1|.|TRBJ1-1
CSASRTAEAFF
TGCAGTGCTAGCCGGACAGCTGAAGCTTTCTTT
>.|TRBV3-1/TRBV3-2|TRBD2|TRBJ2-5
CASSLPSAGGVETQYF
TGTGCCAGCAGCCTCCCCTCAGCGGGGGGGGTAGAGACCCAGTACTTC
>.|TRBV6-5|.|TRBJ2-7
CASSYQQGSYEQYF
TGTGCCAGCAGTTACCAACAGGGCTCCTACGAGCAGTACTTC
>.|TRBV15|.|TRBJ2-5
CATSRATGETQYF
TGTGCCACCAGCAGGGCTACAGGGGAGACCCAGTACTTC
>once|TRBV7-3|.|TRBJ2-7
CASPIRVSYEQYF
TGTGCCAGCCCAATCAGGGTATCGTACGAGCAGTACTTC
>.|TRBV28|.|TRBJ1-5
CASRPPGSSGGNQPQHF
TGTGCCAGCAGACCTCCTGGAAGCTCCGGAGGCAATCAGCCCCAGCATTTT
>.|TRBV24-1|.|TRBJ2-2
CATSPRRGGTLSGELFF
TGTGCCACCAGTCCTCGGCGGGGAGGAACTTTATCCGGGGAGCTGTTTTTT
>.|TRBV19|.|TRBJ2-7
CASSSKQGPSYEQYF
TGTGCCAGTAGTTCCAAACAGGGCCCCTCCTACGAGCAGTACTTC
>.|TRBV5-1|TRBD1|TRBJ1-3
CASSWGQGAGNTIYF
TGCGCCAGCAGCTGGGGACAGGGAGCCGGAAACACCATATATTTT
>.|TRBV27|TRBD2|TRBJ2-3
CASSPQIRGGQGDTQYF
TGTGCCAGCAGCCCACAGATCCGGGGGGGCCAGGGAGATACGCAGTATTTT
>.|TRBV27|.|TRBJ2-3
CASKSRTEITDTQYF
TGTGCCAGCAAAAGCCGGACAGAGATCACAGATACGCAGTATTTT
>.|TRBV25-1|.|TRBJ2-5
CASSELRTGNEKTQYF
TGTGCCAGCAGTGAACTCCGTACGGGGAACGAAAAGACCCAGTACTTC
>.|TRBV9|.|TRBJ2-3
CASSAMTAADTQYF
TGTGCCAGCAGCGCAATGACAGCCGCAGATACGCAGTATTTT
>.|TRBV29-1|.|TRBJ1-2
CSVEDVKGGKNYGYTF
TGCAGCGTTGAAGATGTTAAGGGAGGGAAGAACTATGGCTACACCTTC
>.|TRBV29-1|TRBD1|TRBJ1-1
CSAGGANTEAFF
TGCAGCGCAGGGGGGGCAAACACTGAAGCTTTCTTT
>.|TRBV30|.|TRBJ1-4
CAWSTTGSTNEKLFF
TGTGCCTGGAGTACGACAGGCTCAACTAATGAAAAACTGTTTTTT
>.|TRBV4-1|TRBD2|TRBJ2-1
CASSQGYGRQNYNEQFF
TGCGCCAGCAGCCAAGGATACGGGAGGCAAAACTACAATGAGCAGTTCTTC
>once|TRBV5-6|TRBD1|TRBJ1-4
CASSWGTGKEDEKLFF
TGTGCCAGCAGCTGGGGGACAGGGAAAGAGGATGAAAAACTGTTTTTT
>.|TRBV29-1|TRBD1|TRBJ1-2
CSVERGQGKYTF
TGCAGCGTTGAAAGGGGGCAGGGCAAATACACCTTC
>.|TRBV19|.|TRBJ1-2
CASSITNYGYTF
TGTGCCAGTAGTATAACAAACTATGGCTACACCTTC
>.|TRBV18|.|TRBJ1-5
CASSPRDIPNQPQHF
TGTGCCAGCTCACCACGGGACATACCTAATCAGCCCCAGCATTTT
>.|TRBV7-9|TRBD2|TRBJ2-7
CASSTGLAGFEQYF
TGTGCCAGCAGCACAGGACTAGCGGGGTTCGAGCAGTACTTC
>.|TRBV3-1/TRBV3-2|.|TRBJ1-1
CASSQAVMNTEAFF
TGTGCCAGCAGCCAAGCAGTGATGAACACTGAAGCTTTCTTT
>.|TRBV10-3|TRBD2|TRBJ2-3
CAISERSGGTSSTDTQYF
TGTGCCATCAGTGAGAGGAGCGGGGGGACTTCTAGCACAGATACGCAGTATTTT
>.|TRBV19|TRBD1|TRBJ1-5
CASSIGGQGRTVRPQHF
TGTGCCAGTAGTATCGGAGGACAGGGTAGGACAGTTAGGCCCCAGCATTTT
>once|TRBV5-4|.|TRBJ1-2
CASSMPIPGNYGYTF
TGTGCCAGCAGCATGCCGATCCCAGGAAACTATGGCTACACCTTC
>.|TRBV23-1|TRBD1|TRBJ1-2
CASSRWGTGEGYTF
TGCGCCAGCAGTCGATGGGGGACAGGTGAGGGCTACACCTTC
>.|TRBV15|.|TRBJ1-5
CATSRDLLGDQPQHF
TGTGCCACCAGCAGAGACCTCCTCGGAGATCAACCCCAGCATTTT
>few|TRBV4-3|.|TRBJ1-6
CASSQDAVAYNSPLHF
TGCGCCAGCAGCCAAGATGCGGTGGCATATAATTCACCCCTCCACTTT
>.|TRBV19|TRBD1|TRBJ1-1
CASSLTGYTEAFF
TGTGCCAGTAGTTTGACAGGGTACACTGAAGCTTTCTTT
>.|TRBV27|TRBD1|TRBJ1-2
CASSFLAGTGGHGYTF
TGTGCCAGCAGTTTCCTGGCCGGGACAGGGGGGCATGGCTACACCTTC
>.|TRBV6-5|.|TRBJ1-6
CASKLRSYNSPLHF
TGTGCCAGCAAATTACGTAGCTATAATTCACCCCTCCACTTT
>.|TRBV3-1/TRBV3-2|.|TRBJ2-2
CASSRGHSNTGELFF
TGTGCCAGCAGCCGGGGACATTCGAACACCGGGGAGCTGTTTTTT
>.|TRBV30|TRBD1|TRBJ1-2
CAWNTGGYGYTF
TGTGCCTGGAATACAGGGGGATATGGCTACACCTTC
>.|TRBV5-4|.|TRBJ2-5
CASQPTSHSRETQYF
TGTGCCAGCCAACCCACTAGTCATTCCCGCGAGACCCAGTACTTC
>.|TRBV6-5|.|TRBJ1-1
CASILDRVVTEAFF
.
>once|TRBV27|.|TRBJ1-1
CASSSRQKNTEAFF
TGTGCCAGCAGTTCACGACAGAAGAACACTGAAGCTTTCTTT
>.|TRBV24-1|.|TRBJ2-6
CATGGGGGANVLTF
TGTGCCACCGGGGGGGGCGGTGGGGCCAACGTCCTGACTTTC
>.|TRBV12-3/TRBV12-4|.|TRBJ1-1
CASSLILTEAFF
TGTGCCAGCAGTTTAATCTTAACTGAAGCTTTCTTT
>.|TRBV25-1|TRBD1|TRBJ1-2
CASSAGTALNGYTF
TGTGCCAGCAGTGCCGGGACAGCTCTGAATGGCTACACCTTC
>.|TRBV19|TRBD1|TRBJ1-1
CASTRGQTLEAFF
TGTGCCAGTACTAGGGGGCAAACCCTTGAAGCTTTCTTT
>.|TRBV30|.|TRBJ1-2
CAWSPRHPYGYTF
TGTGCCTGGAGCCCTCGACACCCCTATGGCTACACCTTC